This T cell receptor beta chain was captured in a study of T cell changes during pregnancy in multiple sclerosis. Clones were sequenced by immunoSEQ multiplex PCR, and TCRdb holds only the in-frame ones, with some missing. The repertoire consists of around 68,000 clones, with over 75% occurring once and the leading ten covering 1.5%. Germline loops: CDR1 MNHEY, CDR2 SVGAGI. This CDR3 is built from 14 residues. V gave up 4 bases and J gave up 0 bases, with 10 bases separating them. This TCR derives from a female donor with multiple sclerosis, enrolled in a pregnancy study. The sequencing here drew on peripheral blood, taken in the third trimester of pregnancy. The chain employs TRBV6-5 and TRBJ2-7, with D maybe TRBD2 (5 bases). The CDR3 nucleotides read TGTGCCAGCAGTTCCCCGGGATACTCCTACGAGCAGTACTTC. It specifies CASSSPGYSYEQYF.